Listed below are T cell receptor beta chains from one sample, sequenced in a study of cytomegalovirus exposure and HLA in healthy donors. Method: immunoSEQ multiplex PCR; TCRdb's copy keeps in-frame clones and lacks some. The sample includes about 120,000 clones, 55% to 75% of them seen just once. Input material: PBMCs. The receptors come from a young man in good health and CMV-seronegative. CDR3s include the opening cysteine and the closing phenylalanine or tryptophan. A D gene is named only where the DNA matches it firmly. Clone size is stated in some rows and not others, as once, few, many or a class when expanded.

abundance: .
d_gene: TRBD1
j_gene: TRBJ1-5
v_gene: TRBV9
CDR3aa: CASSAAGQEDQPQHF
CDR3nt: TGTGCCAGCAGCGCGGCAGGACAGGAGGATCAGCCCCAGCATTTT

abundance: few
d_gene: .
j_gene: TRBJ1-2
v_gene: TRBV5-6
CDR3aa: CASSLWGGIKNYGYTF
CDR3nt: TGTGCCAGCAGTCTGTGGGGGGGAATTAAAAACTATGGCTACACCTTC

abundance: .
d_gene: TRBD1
j_gene: TRBJ1-4
v_gene: TRBV30
CDR3aa: CAWSVWRDRTEKLFF
CDR3nt: TGTGCCTGGAGTGTATGGCGGGACAGGACAGAAAAACTGTTTTTT

abundance: few
d_gene: TRBD2
j_gene: TRBJ2-1
v_gene: TRBV7-9
CDR3aa: CASSQGGSGVQFF
CDR3nt: TGTGCCAGCAGCCAAGGAGGAAGCGGGGTTCAGTTCTTC

abundance: few
d_gene: TRBD2
j_gene: TRBJ2-2
v_gene: TRBV5-6
CDR3aa: CASSSLPPGGTLSGELFF
CDR3nt: TGTGCCAGCAGCTCTCTCCCCCCGGGGGGGACTCTATCGGGGGAGCTGTTTTTT

abundance: .
d_gene: TRBD1
j_gene: TRBJ1-5
v_gene: TRBV27
CDR3aa: CASSPGQGIQPQHF
CDR3nt: TGTGCCAGCAGTCCAGGACAGGGTATCCAGCCCCAGCATTTT

abundance: .
d_gene: TRBD1
j_gene: TRBJ1-1
v_gene: TRBV7-9
CDR3aa: CASSYMDRATEAFF
CDR3nt: TGTGCCAGCAGCTATATGGACAGGGCCACTGAAGCTTTCTTT

abundance: .
d_gene: TRBD2
j_gene: TRBJ2-1
v_gene: TRBV6-4
CDR3aa: CASSATSGGGNEQFF
CDR3nt: TGTGCCAGCAGTGCAACTAGCGGGGGGGGCAATGAGCAGTTCTTC

abundance: .
d_gene: .
j_gene: TRBJ1-1
v_gene: TRBV15
CDR3aa: CATSRLRGTATEAFF
CDR3nt: TGTGCCACCAGCAGACTGCGGGGTACGGCCACTGAAGCTTTCTTT

abundance: .
d_gene: .
j_gene: TRBJ1-5
v_gene: TRBV19
CDR3aa: CASRTLDNQPQHF
CDR3nt: TGTGCCAGTAGAACTTTAGACAATCAGCCCCAGCATTTT